Presented here are 14 T cell receptor beta chains from one specimen sequenced in a study of T cell changes during pregnancy in multiple sclerosis. Sequenced by immunoSEQ multiplex PCR; TCRdb stores in-frame clones only, minus some. The sample carries some 29,000 clones, 89% recorded once. The source material was CD4+ T cells from peripheral blood mononuclear cells, sampled in the first trimester of pregnancy. The receptors come from a female donor in good health, enrolled as a control in a pregnancy study.

The chain uses TRBV5-1 and TRBJ2-7; 11 nucleotides align to TRBD1. The length of the CDR3 is 16 residues. The J segment lost 2 bases and the V segment lost 0 bases, leaving 4 bases of the junction unmatched. Germline-derived CDR1 and CDR2 are SGHRS and YFSETQ. Written as DNA, the CDR3 is TGCGCCAGCAGCTTGGCCCCGGGACAGGGGGCCTACGAGCAGTACTTC. It is translated as CASSLAPGQGAYEQYF.

The chain recombines TRBV7-9 with TRBJ1-2; D is possibly TRBD1 (6 bases). Trimming pared 5 bases from V and 5 bases from J, leaving 12 bases between. CDR1 is SEHNR, CDR2 FQNEAQ, per germline (reference sequence). The CDR3 has 13 amino acids. This chain's CDR3 is CASSPTGPYGYTF. The CDR3 nucleotides are TGTGCCAGCAGCCCCACAGGGCCTTATGGCTACACCTTC.

This sequence joins TRBV7-6 and TRBJ1-5; D uncertain. V lost 2 bases and J 5 bases, leaving 7 bases between the germline ends. The CDR3 runs 13 residues. From germline, CDR1 is SGHVS and CDR2 FNYEAQ. This CDR3 is CASSLYRDQPQHF. DNA of the CDR3: TGTGCCAGCAGCTTATACAGAGATCAGCCCCAGCATTTT.

J is TRBJ2-1 and V is TRBV29-1, with D maybe TRBD1 (6 bases). This CDR3 has 17 residues. The germline V gene encodes CDR1 SQVTM and CDR2 ANQGSEA. With 1 base removed from V and 6 bases from J, the gap between germline ends came to 22 bases. CDR3 sequence reads: CSVEGPGIIAGVNEQFF. The CDR3 DNA reads as TGCAGCGTTGAAGGCCCCGGGATCATAGCAGGGGTCAATGAGCAGTTCTTC.

This clone turned up a few times. This chain joins TRBV5-8 and TRBJ1-2; no definite D call. Germline assignment: CDR1 SGHTS and CDR2 YDEGEE. The CDR3 loop spans 12 amino acids. Trimming removed 1 base at V and 8 bases at J, with 9 bases between. The CDR3 loop is CASSLRQRGYTF. The CDR3 nucleotides read TGTGCCAGCAGCTTGAGGCAGAGGGGCTACACCTTC.

V gene TRBV7-2 combines with J gene TRBJ1-4, with a tentative D call TRBD1 (5 bases). Germline CDR1 and CDR2: SGHTA and FQGNSA. The CDR3 spans 14 residues. Trimming removed 4 bases from V and 4 bases from J, with 10 bases in between. CDR3 loop: CASSSTVSNEKLFF. In nucleotides, the CDR3 is TGTGCCAGCAGCTCGACAGTTAGTAATGAAAAACTGTTTTTT.

This clone was observed a few times. V and J are TRBV14 and TRBJ2-1, with TRBD2 matching 8 bases. V dropped 7 bases and J dropped 3; count of bases not matched to a gene: 5. CDR3 size: 14 residues. Germline V gene lookup returns CDR1 SGHDN and CDR2 FVKESK. The chain's CDR3 is CASTRGLGYNEQFF. The DNA of the CDR3 is TGTGCCAGCACCAGGGGACTAGGCTACAATGAGCAGTTCTTC.

The rearrangement uses TRBV18 and TRBJ2-7, with D possibly matching TRBD1 (6 bases). Germline V gives CDR1 KGHSH, CDR2 LQKENI. This CDR3 has 17 residues. Trimming removed 3 bases at V and 6 bases at J, with 24 bases between. CDR3 region: CASSPLPHRDTHVEQYF. The CDR3 nucleotides are TGTGCCAGCTCACCTTTACCCCACCGGGACACCCATGTCGAGCAGTACTTC. The whole variable domain, remainder taken from reference TRBV18 and TRBJ2-7, is NAGVMQNPRHLVRRRGQEARLRCSPMKGHSHVYWYRQLPEEGLKFMVYLQKENIIDESGMPKERFSAEFPKEGPSILRIQQVVRGDSAAYFCASSPLPHRDTHVEQYFGPGTRLTVT.

The genes are TRBV5-1 and TRBJ2-1, with TRBD2 matching over 11 bases. The trim removed 0 bases at V and 10 bases at J, leaving 18 bases unmatched. Germline values: CDR1 SGHRS, CDR2 YFSETQ. CDR3 length: 19 residues. The DNA for the CDR3 is TGCGCCAGCAGCTTGGGACAGGTAACACGACTAGCGGGGCCAGGGGAGCAGTTCTTC. It specifies CASSLGQVTRLAGPGEQFF.

The rearrangement uses TRBV12-5 and TRBJ2-3, with D possibly TRBD2 on 6 matching bases. Germline lookup yields CDR1 LGHNT and CDR2 FRNRAP. The CDR3 spans 13 residues. V dropped 1 base and J dropped 6 bases, with 8 bases sitting between them. The chain's CDR3 is CASGLAGTDTQYF. CDR3 coding DNA: TGTGCTAGTGGTTTGGCGGGGACTGATACGCAGTATTTT.

Worth noting for this clone: The junction shows a germline mismatch at one end, possibly a read error. The rearrangement uses TRBV7-7 and TRBJ2-3, with TRBD2 matching over 8 bases. CDR1 and CDR2 (germline): SSHAT, FNYEAQ (reference sequence). This CDR3 spans 15 amino acids. The CDR3 nucleotides read TGTGCTAGCAGTCAGAGCGGGAGTAGGGCAGATACGCAGTATTTT. Translated: CASSQSGSRADTQYF.

V usage is TRBV6-6 and J usage is TRBJ2-5, with D possibly matching TRBD2 (6 bases). Trimming left V 7 bases short and J 5 bases short, with 17 bases between. Germline V gives CDR1 MNHNY, CDR2 SVGAGI (reference sequence). CDR3 length equals 14 residues. Here the CDR3 reads CASKDGRGLETQYF. The CDR3 DNA reads as TGTGCCAGCAAGGATGGTCGGGGGTTGGAGACCCAGTACTTC.

This clone was found once. The genes are TRBV5-4 and TRBJ2-2; D might be TRBD2 (5 bases). Germline V gene sequence: CDR1 SGHNT, CDR2 YYREEE (reference sequence). The CDR3 has 13 amino acids. V was cut by 4 bases and J by 5 bases, with 9 bases left in between. The CDR3 protein is CASSLTGTGELFF. The CDR3 DNA is TGTGCCAGCAGCCTAACGGGGACCGGGGAGCTGTTTTTT.

The V gene is TRBV27, the J gene TRBJ2-7; 8 nucleotides agree with TRBD1. The CDR3 totals 15 residues. From germline, CDR1 is MNHEY and CDR2 SMNVEV (reference sequence). V was clipped by 4 bases and J by 4 bases; unmatched bases: 9. CDR3 sequence reads: CASSSTDRVMYEQYF. The CDR3 DNA sequence: TGTGCCAGCAGTTCGACGGACAGGGTTATGTACGAGCAGTACTTC.